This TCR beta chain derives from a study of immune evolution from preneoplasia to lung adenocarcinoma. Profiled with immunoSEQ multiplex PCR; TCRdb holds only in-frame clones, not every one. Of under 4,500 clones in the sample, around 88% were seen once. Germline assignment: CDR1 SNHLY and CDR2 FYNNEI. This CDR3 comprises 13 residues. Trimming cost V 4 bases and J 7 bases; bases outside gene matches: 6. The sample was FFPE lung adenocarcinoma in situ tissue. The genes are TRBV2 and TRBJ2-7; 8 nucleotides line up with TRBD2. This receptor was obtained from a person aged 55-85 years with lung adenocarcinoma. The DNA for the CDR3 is TGTGCCAGCAGTGGCCTGCGCGGGGGGGAGCAGTACTTC. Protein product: CASSGLRGGEQYF.